The T cell receptor (beta chain) under discussion was sequenced for a study of regulatory T cells in long-lasting Graves disease. Arm-PCR with iRepertoire HTBI primers amplified the CDR3 regions for these TCR beta libraries. TCRdb re-analysed the multiplex PCR reads in MiXCR, keeping a single row per CDR3 protein. The table lists roughly 260,000 distinct CDR3 sequences, more than 15% of them singletons, with around 15% in the top ten. In its sample, this clonotype was seen many times. The junction differs from germline at one of its ends, possibly a read error. Germline assignment: CDR1 SGHTS and CDR2 YDEGEE. The CDR3 contains 15 residues. Sample time point: newly diagnosed GD, antithyroid drugs for less than 3 months. PBMCs provided the RNA from which the TCR library was made. The same data also contributed to another study, on T cells in Graves' hyperthyroidism and ophthalmopathy. According to that study: Most thyroid clonotypes with frequency above 0.001 were detected in blood.

V gene TRBV5-8 combines with J gene TRBJ1-6, with no clear D. The TCR comes from a woman under 40 with Graves disease. The sample in question was peripheral blood mononuclear cells (PBMCs), obtained at new diagnosis, from a patient treated with antithyroid drugs. CDR3: CASRLCSPSSSPLHF. In DNA, the CDR3 is TGCGCCAGCAGGTTGTGCAGTCCAAGTTCGTCACCCCTCCACTTT.